This TCR beta chain was sequenced during a study of T-cell reconstitution after alpha-beta-depleted transplantation in children (dated by TCRdb to 2016 to 2017). General notes on the study: The study quantitatively tracked T-cell immune reconstitution after TCRalphabeta/CD19-depleted allogeneic hematopoietic cell transplantation in children using TCR repertoire profiling.

V gives up 6 bases and J gives up 8 bases, and the segment between their germline ends measures 16 bases. Counted from cysteine to phenylalanine, this CDR3 has 14 amino acids. The kept DNA is CDR3 alone, 42 bases in frame from the first base. Per the germline V gene, MNHEY is the CDR1 and SVGEGT is the CDR2. There are a few counts of this clonotype. It has no known antigen specificity. Base qualities are not at hand, and no much larger clone is one base apart. Receptor libraries were prepared by PCR. Instrument on record: Illumina HiSeq 2500. Molecular barcoding was employed in the preparation of TCR libraries, with unique molecular identifiers being used to normalize TCRbeta repertoire quantification. The public sequencing data were trimmed at Q25 with fastp and processed into clonotypes with MiXCR by TCRdb, which kept only in-frame beta chains. Rows are combined by CDR3 protein, so each entry shows the most common genes and DNA. A total of 380,000 or so distinct CDR3 sequences appear in this sample, 13% of them only once. 3.5% to 4.5% of the sample goes to the ten largest clones.

This chain is built from TRBV6-2 or TRBV6-3 and TRBJ1-4; D gene: possibly TRBD1, on 5 matching bases. This specimen consisted of PBMCs, obtained from the stem cell graft. This receptor was obtained from a human donor who donated a stem cell graft to a child with Fanconi anemia. The CDR3: CASSTRDGLEKLFF. The DNA sequence reads TGTGCCAGCAGCACCCGGGACGGCCTAGAAAAACTGTTTTTT.